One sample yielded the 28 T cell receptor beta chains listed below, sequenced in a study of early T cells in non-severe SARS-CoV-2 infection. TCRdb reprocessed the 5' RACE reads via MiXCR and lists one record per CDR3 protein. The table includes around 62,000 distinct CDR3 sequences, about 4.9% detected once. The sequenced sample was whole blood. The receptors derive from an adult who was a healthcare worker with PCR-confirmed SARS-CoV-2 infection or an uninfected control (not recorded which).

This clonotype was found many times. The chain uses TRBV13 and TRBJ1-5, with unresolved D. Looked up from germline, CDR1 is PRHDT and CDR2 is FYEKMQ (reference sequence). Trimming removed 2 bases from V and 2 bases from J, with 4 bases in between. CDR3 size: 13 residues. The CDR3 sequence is CASSLSGNQPQHF. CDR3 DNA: TGTGCCAGCAGCTTATCGGGCAATCAGCCCCAGCATTTT.

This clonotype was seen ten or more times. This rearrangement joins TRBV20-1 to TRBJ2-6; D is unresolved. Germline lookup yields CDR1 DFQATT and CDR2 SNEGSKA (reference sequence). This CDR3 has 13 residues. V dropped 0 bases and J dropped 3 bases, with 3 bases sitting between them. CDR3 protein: CSARDIGANVLTF. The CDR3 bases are TGCAGTGCTAGAGATATTGGGGCCAACGTCCTGACTTTC.

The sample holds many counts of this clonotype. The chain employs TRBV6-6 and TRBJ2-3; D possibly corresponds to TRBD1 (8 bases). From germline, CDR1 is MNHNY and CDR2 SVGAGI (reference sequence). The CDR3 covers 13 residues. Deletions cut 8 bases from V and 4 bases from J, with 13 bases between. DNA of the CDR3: TGTGCCAGCGGAACAGGGGGGGCAGATACGCAGTATTTT. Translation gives CASGTGGADTQYF.

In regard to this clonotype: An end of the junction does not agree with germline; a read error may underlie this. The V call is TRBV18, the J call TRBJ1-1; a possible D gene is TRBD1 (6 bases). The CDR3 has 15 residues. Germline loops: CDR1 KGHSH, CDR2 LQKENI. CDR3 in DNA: TGTACCAGCTCACCCCCTGAGGGGGGGAACACTGAAGCTTTCTTT. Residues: CTSSPPEGGNTEAFF. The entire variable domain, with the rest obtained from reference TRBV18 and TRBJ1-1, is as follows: NAGVMQNPRHLVRRRGQEARLRCSPMKGHSHVYWYRQLPEEGLKFMVYLQKENIIDESGMPKERFSAEFPKEGPSILRIQQVVRGDSAAYFCTSSPPEGGNTEAFFGQGTRLTVV.

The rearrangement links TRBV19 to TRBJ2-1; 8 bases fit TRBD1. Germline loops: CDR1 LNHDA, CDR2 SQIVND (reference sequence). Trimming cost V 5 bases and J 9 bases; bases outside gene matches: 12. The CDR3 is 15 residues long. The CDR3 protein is CASSPSGQGFSEQFF. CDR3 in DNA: TGTGCCAGTAGTCCCAGTGGACAGGGTTTTAGTGAGCAGTTCTTC.

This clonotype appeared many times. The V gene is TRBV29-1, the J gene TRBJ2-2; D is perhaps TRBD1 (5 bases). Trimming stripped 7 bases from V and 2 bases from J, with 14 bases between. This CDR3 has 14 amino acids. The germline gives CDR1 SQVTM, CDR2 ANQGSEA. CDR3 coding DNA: TGCAGCGCCCAGACTGGACAAAACACCGGGGAGCTGTTTTTT. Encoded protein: CSAQTGQNTGELFF.

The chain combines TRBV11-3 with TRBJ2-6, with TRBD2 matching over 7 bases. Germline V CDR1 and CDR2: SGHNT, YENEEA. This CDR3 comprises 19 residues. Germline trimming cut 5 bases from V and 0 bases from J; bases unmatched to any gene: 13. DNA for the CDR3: TGTGCCAGCAGCCCGGAACGTAGCGGGCCCCCCTCTGGGGCCAACGTCCTGACTTTC. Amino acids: CASSPERSGPPSGANVLTF.

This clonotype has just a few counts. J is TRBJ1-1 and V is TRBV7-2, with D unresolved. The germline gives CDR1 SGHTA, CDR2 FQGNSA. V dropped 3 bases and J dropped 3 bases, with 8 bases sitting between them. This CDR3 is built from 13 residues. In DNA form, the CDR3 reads TGTGCCAGCAGCTTGTTTAGTGACACTGAAGCTTTCTTT. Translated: CASSLFSDTEAFF. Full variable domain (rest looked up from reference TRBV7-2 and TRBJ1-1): GAGVSQSPSNKVTEKGKDVELRCDPISGHTALYWYRQSLGQGLEFLIYFQGNSAPDKSGLPSDRFSAERTGGSVSTLTIQRTQQEDSAVYLCASSLFSDTEAFFGQGTRLTVV.

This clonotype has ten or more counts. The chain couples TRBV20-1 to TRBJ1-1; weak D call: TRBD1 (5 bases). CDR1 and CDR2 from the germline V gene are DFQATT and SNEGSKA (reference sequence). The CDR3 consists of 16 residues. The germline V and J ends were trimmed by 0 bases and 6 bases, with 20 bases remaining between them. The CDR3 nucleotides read TGCAGTGCTAGAGATCTTATTAGGGGTGGTGCGCCTGAAGCTTTCTTT. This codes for CSARDLIRGGAPEAFF.

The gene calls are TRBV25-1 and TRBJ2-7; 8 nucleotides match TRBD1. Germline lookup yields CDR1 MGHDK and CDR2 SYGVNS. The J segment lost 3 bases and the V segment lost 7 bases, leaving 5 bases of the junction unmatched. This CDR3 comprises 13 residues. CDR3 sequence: CASTGDRGYEQYF. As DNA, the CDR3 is TGTGCCAGCACGGGAGACAGGGGCTACGAGCAGTACTTC.

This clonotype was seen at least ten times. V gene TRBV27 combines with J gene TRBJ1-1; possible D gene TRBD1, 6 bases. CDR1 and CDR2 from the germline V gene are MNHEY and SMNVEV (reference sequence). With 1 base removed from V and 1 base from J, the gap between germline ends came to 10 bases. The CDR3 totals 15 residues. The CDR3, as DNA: TGTGCCAGCAGTTTATGGTCAGGGGCGAACACTGAAGCTTTCTTT. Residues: CASSLWSGANTEAFF.

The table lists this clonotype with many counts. In nucleotides, the CDR3 is TGTGCCAGTACCCAACTCGAGGGGGGGAATCAGCCCCAGCATTTT. It encodes CASTQLEGGNQPQHF. The chain is built from TRBV19 and TRBJ1-5; the D gene is possibly TRBD1 (6 bases). The length of the CDR3 is 15 residues. CDR1 and CDR2 (germline): LNHDA, SQIVND (reference sequence). V lost 7 bases and J lost 4, with 17 bases in between.

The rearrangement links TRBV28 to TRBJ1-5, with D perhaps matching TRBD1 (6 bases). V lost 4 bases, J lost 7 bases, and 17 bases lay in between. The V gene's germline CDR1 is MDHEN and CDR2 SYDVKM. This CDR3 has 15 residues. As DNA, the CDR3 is TGTGCCAGCAGTTCCGAACAGGGTCTATGGCAGCCCCAGCATTTT. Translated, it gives CASSSEQGLWQPQHF.

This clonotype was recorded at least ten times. CDR3 bases: TGTGCCAGCAGCAGAGCTAGCGGCGGCTACGAGCAGTACTTC. It yields the protein CASSRASGGYEQYF. This chain connects TRBV6-6 to TRBJ2-7; TRBD2 agrees at 7 bases. The CDR3 sequence is 14 residues long. CDR1 MNHNY and CDR2 SVGAGI come from the germline V gene (reference sequence). The trim removed 6 bases at V and 3 bases at J, leaving 8 bases unmatched.

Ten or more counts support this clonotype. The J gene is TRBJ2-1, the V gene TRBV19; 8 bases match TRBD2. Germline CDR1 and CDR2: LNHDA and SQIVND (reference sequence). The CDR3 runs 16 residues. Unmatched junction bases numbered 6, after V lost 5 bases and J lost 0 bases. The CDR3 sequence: CASSLRGASSYNEQFF. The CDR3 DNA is TGTGCCAGTAGTCTGCGGGGGGCGAGCTCCTACAATGAGCAGTTCTTC.

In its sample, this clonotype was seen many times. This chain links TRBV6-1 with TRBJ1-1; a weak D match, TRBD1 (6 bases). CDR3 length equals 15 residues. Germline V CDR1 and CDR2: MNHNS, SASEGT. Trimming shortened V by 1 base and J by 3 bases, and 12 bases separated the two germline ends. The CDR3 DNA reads TGTGCCAGCAGTGAAGGGTTAGGACAGTACACTGAAGCTTTCTTT. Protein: CASSEGLGQYTEAFF.

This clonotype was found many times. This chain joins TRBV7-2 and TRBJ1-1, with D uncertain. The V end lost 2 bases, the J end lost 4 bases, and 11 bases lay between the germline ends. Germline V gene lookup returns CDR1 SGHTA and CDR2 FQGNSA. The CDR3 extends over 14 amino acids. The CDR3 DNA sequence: TGTGCCAGCAGCTTAATATGGATGAGCACTGAAGCTTTCTTT. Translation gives CASSLIWMSTEAFF.

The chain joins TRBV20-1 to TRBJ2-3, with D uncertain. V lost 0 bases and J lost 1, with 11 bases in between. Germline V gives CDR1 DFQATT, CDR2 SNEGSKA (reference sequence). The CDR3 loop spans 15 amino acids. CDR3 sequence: CSARDRRTGTDTQYF. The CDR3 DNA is TGCAGTGCTAGAGATCGTAGGACGGGCACAGATACGCAGTATTTT.

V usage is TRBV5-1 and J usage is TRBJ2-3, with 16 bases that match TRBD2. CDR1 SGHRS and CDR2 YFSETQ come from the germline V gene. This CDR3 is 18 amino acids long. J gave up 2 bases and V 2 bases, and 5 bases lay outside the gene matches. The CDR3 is CASSLSGLAGGNTDTQYF. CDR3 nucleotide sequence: TGCGCCAGCAGCTTATCGGGACTAGCGGGAGGGAACACAGATACGCAGTATTTT.

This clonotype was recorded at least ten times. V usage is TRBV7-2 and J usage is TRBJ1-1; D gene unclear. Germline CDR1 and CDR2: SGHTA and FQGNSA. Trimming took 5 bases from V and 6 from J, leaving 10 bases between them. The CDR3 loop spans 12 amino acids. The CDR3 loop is CASSVQLSEAFF. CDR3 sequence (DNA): TGTGCCAGCAGCGTACAGCTTTCTGAAGCTTTCTTT.

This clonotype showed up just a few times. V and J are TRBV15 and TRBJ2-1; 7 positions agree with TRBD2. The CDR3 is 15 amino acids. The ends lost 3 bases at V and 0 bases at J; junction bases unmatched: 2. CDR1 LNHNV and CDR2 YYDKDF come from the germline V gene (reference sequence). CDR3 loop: CATSSGTTSYNEQFF. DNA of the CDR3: TGTGCCACCAGCAGCGGGACTACCTCCTACAATGAGCAGTTCTTC.

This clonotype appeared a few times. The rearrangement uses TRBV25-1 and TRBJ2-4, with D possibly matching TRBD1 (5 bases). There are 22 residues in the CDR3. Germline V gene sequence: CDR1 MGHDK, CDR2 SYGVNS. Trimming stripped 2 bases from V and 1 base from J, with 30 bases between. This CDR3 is CASSEQGVVGIHPGRAKNIQYF. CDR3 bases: TGTGCCAGCAGTGAACAGGGCGTGGTAGGGATCCACCCGGGTCGGGCCAAAAACATTCAGTACTTC.

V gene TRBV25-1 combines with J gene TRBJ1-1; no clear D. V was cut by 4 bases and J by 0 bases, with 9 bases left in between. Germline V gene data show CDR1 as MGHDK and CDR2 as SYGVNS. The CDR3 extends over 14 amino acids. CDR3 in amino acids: CASSGGLMNTEAFF. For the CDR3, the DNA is TGTGCCAGCAGTGGCGGACTGATGAACACTGAAGCTTTCTTT.

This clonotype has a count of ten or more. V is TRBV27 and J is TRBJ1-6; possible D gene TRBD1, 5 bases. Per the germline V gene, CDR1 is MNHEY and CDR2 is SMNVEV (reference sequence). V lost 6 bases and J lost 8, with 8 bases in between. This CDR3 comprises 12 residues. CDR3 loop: CASSIRDSPLHF. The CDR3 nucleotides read TGTGCCAGCAGCATCAGGGATTCACCCCTCCACTTT.

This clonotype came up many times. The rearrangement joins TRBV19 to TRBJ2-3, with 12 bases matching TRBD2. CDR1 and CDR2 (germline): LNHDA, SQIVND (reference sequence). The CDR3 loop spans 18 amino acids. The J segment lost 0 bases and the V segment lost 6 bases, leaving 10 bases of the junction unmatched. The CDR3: CASSRTSGASTSTDTQYF. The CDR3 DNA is TGTGCCAGTAGCCGGACTAGCGGGGCGTCAACTAGCACAGATACGCAGTATTTT.

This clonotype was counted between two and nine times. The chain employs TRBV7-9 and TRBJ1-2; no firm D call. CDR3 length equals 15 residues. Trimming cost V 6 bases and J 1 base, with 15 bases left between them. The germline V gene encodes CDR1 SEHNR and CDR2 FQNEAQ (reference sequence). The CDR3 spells CASSLGDGLNYGYTF. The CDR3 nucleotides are TGTGCCAGCAGTCTTGGAGATGGGCTTAACTATGGCTACACCTTC.

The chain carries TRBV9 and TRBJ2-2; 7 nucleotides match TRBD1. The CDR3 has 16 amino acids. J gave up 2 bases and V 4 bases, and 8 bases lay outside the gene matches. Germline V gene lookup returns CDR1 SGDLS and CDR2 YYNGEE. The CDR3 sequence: CASSPRTGPNTGELFF. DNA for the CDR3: TGTGCCAGCAGCCCGAGGACAGGTCCTAACACCGGGGAGCTGTTTTTT.

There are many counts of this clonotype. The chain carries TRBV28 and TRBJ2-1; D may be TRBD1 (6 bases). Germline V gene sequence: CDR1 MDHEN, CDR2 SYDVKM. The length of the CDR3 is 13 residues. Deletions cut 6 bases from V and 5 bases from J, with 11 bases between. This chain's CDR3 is CASSHRDNNEQFF. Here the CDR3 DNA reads TGTGCCAGCAGCCACCGGGACAACAATGAGCAGTTCTTC.